The present T cell receptor beta chain was sequenced within a study of cytomegalovirus exposure and HLA in healthy donors. Only in-frame clones appear in the TCRdb table, and some are missing; sequencing was by immunoSEQ multiplex PCR. The sample yields 190,000 or so clones, about 86% seen once. This clone is a singleton in its sample. Germline V gene data show CDR1 as ENHRY and CDR2 as SYGVKD. V was pared by 10 bases and J by 5 bases, with 11 bases of the junction left unmatched. CDR3 length: 14 residues. The donors were part of the validation cohort, which consisted of roughly 120 subjects and was separate from the first cohort of several hundred subjects.

The V gene is TRBV10-3, the J gene TRBJ1-5, with 7 bases fitting TRBD1. This sequence was found in a woman aged 18-29 years in good health and CMV-seropositive. Input material: PBMCs. CDR3 region: CATIQGLGDQPQHF. CDR3 DNA: TGTGCCACCATACAGGGGCTCGGCGATCAGCCCCAGCATTTT.